This TCR beta chain emerged from a study of control samples from healthy donors and cancer patients. TCRdb's copy holds only in-frame clones and misses some; the assay was immunoSEQ multiplex PCR. The data show approximately 130,000 clones, roughly 90% seen once. Trimming pared 3 bases from V and 1 base from J, leaving 10 bases between. Germline CDR1 SGHRS, CDR2 YFSETQ. This CDR3 contains 14 residues. This chain joins TRBV5-1 and TRBJ2-5; D gene ambiguous. The receptor was isolated from a man in his forties or fifties in good health. The sample comprised blood. In nucleotides, the CDR3 is TGCGCCAGCAGCTCCTCGGTCATCCAAGAGACCCAGTACTTC. Translating it yields CASSSSVIQETQYF. The full variable domain, rest sourced from reference TRBV5-1 and TRBJ2-5, is KAGVTQTPRYLIKTRGQQVTLSCSPISGHRSVSWYQQTPGQGLQFLFEYFSETQRNKGNFPGRFSGRQFSNSRSEMNVSTLELGDSALYLCASSSSVIQETQYFGPGTRLLVL.